The 21 T cell receptor beta chains below were found in one sample sequenced in a study of T cell repertoires in cytomegalovirus infection. TCRdb passed the reads through MiXCR, listing each CDR3 protein once. Of 700,000 to 950,000 distinct CDR3 sequences detected, around a third appear once; the ten largest clones hold around 12%. Which antigens these TCRs recognize remains unknown. Here the sequenced sample was cultured CD8+ T cells from PBMCs, taken from culture after CMV antigen stimulation. The receptors shown here come from a human donor in good health (CMV status not recorded). Some clones in this sample may be carry-over from other donors' samples.

The chain couples TRBV27 to TRBJ2-7; weak D call: TRBD1 (6 bases). The CDR3 sequence is 14 residues long. Germline V gene sequence: CDR1 MNHEY, CDR2 SMNVEV (reference sequence). V shed 2 bases and J shed 5 bases, with 13 bases lying between them. CDR3 region: CASSLPGERDEQYF. The CDR3 DNA follows: TGTGCCAGCAGTTTACCAGGGGAGAGGGACGAGCAGTACTTC.

This sequence joins TRBV29-1 and TRBJ1-2; 9 bases agree with TRBD1. CDR3 length: 17 amino acids. Germline V gene data show CDR1 as SQVTM and CDR2 as ANQGSEA. Trimming cost V 1 base and J 7 bases; bases outside gene matches: 16. The CDR3 sequence: CSVEVREGQGILRGYTF. The CDR3 DNA is TGCAGCGTTGAAGTTCGTGAAGGACAGGGGATTTTACGTGGCTACACCTTC.

Remarks on this clonotype: This could be a read error, since a much larger clone is one nucleotide away. The V gene is TRBV7-2, the J gene TRBJ1-4, with D hard to call. This CDR3 is built from 15 residues. The germline CDR1 and CDR2 sequences are SGHTA and FQGNSA. The CDR3 loop reads CASNLASSVNEKLFF. CDR3 nucleotide sequence: TGTGCCAGCAACTTAGCGTCATCAGTAAATGAAAAACTGTTTTTT. The full variable domain, with the rest looked up from reference TRBV7-2 and TRBJ1-4, is GAGVSQSPSNKVTEKGKDVELRCDPISGHTALYWYRQSLGQGLEFLIYFQGNSAPDKSGLPSDRFSAERTGGSVSTLTIQRTQQEDSAVYLCASNLASSVNEKLFFGSGTQLSVL.

Concerning this clonotype itself: One end of the junction is discordant with germline, which a read error may explain. The chain couples TRBV7-6 to TRBJ1-1, with D possibly matching TRBD1 (5 bases). The germline V gene has CDR1 SGHVS and CDR2 FNYEAQ. CDR3 length equals 17 residues. CDR3 nucleotides: TGTGTCAGCAGTCCGCAATACCGACAGACCCAAGACACTGAAGCTTTCTTT. Translated, it gives CVSSPQYRQTQDTEAFF.

The rearrangement uses TRBV6-5 and TRBJ1-1; no clear D. The germline gives CDR1 MNHEY, CDR2 SVGAGI. V gave up 4 bases and J gave up 4 bases, with 22 bases separating them. The CDR3 spans 17 residues. The CDR3 DNA follows: TGTGCCAGCAGTTCCGGCCGCATCTTAGGGATGAGCACTGAAGCTTTCTTT. This gives the protein CASSSGRILGMSTEAFF.

This clonotype has just a few counts. V and J are TRBV3-1 and TRBJ2-5; the match to TRBD2 covers 8 bases. Trimming removed 1 base from V and 5 bases from J; junction bases left unmatched: 0. The CDR3 is made up of 13 amino acids. CDR1 is LGHDT and CDR2 is YNNKEL in the germline V gene (reference sequence). The CDR3 loop reads CASSQAGGETQYF. CDR3 bases: TGTGCCAGCAGCCAAGCGGGGGGGGAGACCCAGTACTTC.

J is TRBJ2-7 and V is TRBV7-6; 8 bases are shared with TRBD2. The CDR3 contains 15 residues. V gave up 0 bases and J gave up 2 bases; unmatched junction bases: 3. Germline V gene sequence: CDR1 SGHVS, CDR2 FNYEAQ. CDR3 in amino acids: CASSLATSVTYEQYF. The CDR3 nucleotides are TGTGCCAGCAGCTTAGCGACTAGCGTGACCTACGAGCAGTACTTC. The whole variable domain, remainder taken from reference TRBV7-6 and TRBJ2-7, is GAGVSQSPRYKVTKRGQDVALRCDPISGHVSLYWYRQALGQGPEFLTYFNYEAQQDKSGLPNDRFSAERPEGSISTLTIQRTEQRDSAMYRCASSLATSVTYEQYFGPGTRLTVT.

The rearrangement links TRBV18 to TRBJ1-1; D is uncertain. This CDR3 has 14 residues. Germline values: CDR1 KGHSH, CDR2 LQKENI. The V and J ends lost 2 bases and 4 bases respectively, with 11 bases between them. CDR3 protein: CASSPGWGGTEAFF. CDR3 nucleotide sequence: TGTGCCAGCTCACCAGGATGGGGTGGCACTGAAGCTTTCTTT.

The V and J genes are TRBV27 and TRBJ2-1; perhaps TRBD1 as D (5 bases). This CDR3 has 16 amino acids. From germline, CDR1 is MNHEY and CDR2 SMNVEV (reference sequence). The germline V and J ends were trimmed by 2 bases and 6 bases, with 17 bases remaining between them. DNA for the CDR3: TGTGCCAGCAGTTTAGGGTGGGGCCCTGGGGCCAATGAGCAGTTCTTC. It is translated as CASSLGWGPGANEQFF.

The chain joins TRBV7-8 to TRBJ1-1; no definite D call. The ends were cut back, 1 base at V and 7 bases at J, with 22 bases in the middle. The CDR3 runs 17 residues. Per the germline V gene, CDR1 is SGHVS and CDR2 is FQNEAQ. The CDR3 loop reads CASSLGPGGEVGGEAFF. The CDR3 bases are TGTGCCAGCAGCTTAGGGCCGGGTGGCGAGGTAGGAGGTGAAGCTTTCTTT. Looking up the rest from reference TRBV7-8 and TRBJ1-1 gives the full variable domain: GAGVSQSPRYKVAKRGQDVALRCDPISGHVSLFWYQQALGQGPEFLTYFQNEAQLDKSGLPSDRFFAERPEGSVSTLKIQRTQQEDSAVYLCASSLGPGGEVGGEAFFGQGTRLTVV.

The rearrangement uses TRBV7-4 and TRBJ2-3, with 9 bases that match TRBD1. From germline, CDR1 is SGHVT and CDR2 SQSDAQ. V gave up 6 bases and J gave up 2 bases; unmatched junction bases: 6. The CDR3 spans 15 residues. CDR3 in amino acids: CASRPGTGTTDTQYF. CDR3 DNA: TGTGCCAGCAGACCGGGGACAGGGACCACAGATACGCAGTATTTT.

V usage is TRBV14 and J usage is TRBJ2-1, with 11 positions matching TRBD1. V trimming: 3 bases; J trimming: 9 bases; junction bases outside the gene matches: 10. The CDR3 length is 16 residues. Per the germline V gene, CDR1 is SGHDN and CDR2 is FVKESK. CDR3 protein: CASSQPGQGDIGEQFF. The CDR3 DNA sequence: TGTGCCAGCAGCCAGCCGGGACAGGGGGACATTGGTGAGCAGTTCTTC.

The chain is built from TRBV19 and TRBJ2-7; tentative D call: TRBD2 (5 bases). Trimming shortened V by 4 bases and J by 5 bases, and 15 bases separated the two germline ends. Germline-derived CDR1 and CDR2 are LNHDA and SQIVND (reference sequence). There are 14 residues in the CDR3. The CDR3 sequence is CASSKILSEDEQYF. CDR3 coding DNA: TGTGCCAGTAGTAAGATCCTTTCGGAGGACGAGCAGTACTTC.

This clonotype was counted only a few times. The chain carries TRBV27 and TRBJ1-1, with 11 positions matching TRBD1. Germline CDR1 MNHEY, CDR2 SMNVEV (reference sequence). Trimming cost V 7 bases and J 3 bases; bases outside gene matches: 7. CDR3 size: 15 residues. The CDR3 loop is CASKPRDRGYTEAFF. DNA for the CDR3: TGTGCCAGCAAACCAAGGGACAGGGGGTACACTGAAGCTTTCTTT.

This rearrangement joins TRBV28 to TRBJ1-1; D is unclear. In germline, CDR1 is MDHEN, CDR2 SYDVKM. V lost 3 bases and J 4 bases, leaving 9 bases between the germline ends. The CDR3 is 13 amino acids. The CDR3 is CASSFWEVTEAFF. The CDR3 DNA follows: TGTGCCAGCAGTTTCTGGGAAGTCACTGAAGCTTTCTTT.

The chain couples TRBV6-2 or TRBV6-3 to TRBJ2-1, with D perhaps assigned TRBD1 or TRBD2 (6 bases each). The CDR3 has 16 amino acids. V lost 6 bases and J 3 bases, leaving 18 bases between the germline ends. Germline V CDR1 and CDR2: MNHEY, SVGEGT. The CDR3: CASSQSRGAFYNEQFF. CDR3 nucleotide sequence: TGTGCCAGCAGCCAATCGAGGGGGGCGTTCTACAATGAGCAGTTCTTC.

In regard to this clonotype: Compared with germline, one end of the junction differs, possibly owing to a read error. The chain combines TRBV9 with TRBJ1-2; TRBD1 matches at 8 bases. The germline gives CDR1 SGDLS, CDR2 YYNGEE. This CDR3 has 20 amino acids. Here the CDR3 DNA reads TGTGCCAGAAGCGGGGAATCCCGACAGGGGCCCGGCGGGGGGGTTGATGGCTACACCTTC. Protein: CARSGESRQGPGGGVDGYTF.

This clonotype was counted at least ten times. J is TRBJ1-2 and V is TRBV7-2; the D is unclear. This CDR3 is 16 amino acids long. Germline V CDR1 and CDR2: SGHTA, FQGNSA. Trimming removed 4 bases at V and 4 bases at J, with 19 bases between. CDR3 amino acids: CASSSRGLADLYGYTF. CDR3 bases: TGTGCCAGCAGCTCGCGTGGACTCGCCGACCTCTATGGCTACACCTTC. Drawing the rest from reference TRBV7-2 and TRBJ1-2, the complete variable domain is GAGVSQSPSNKVTEKGKDVELRCDPISGHTALYWYRQSLGQGLEFLIYFQGNSAPDKSGLPSDRFSAERTGGSVSTLTIQRTQQEDSAVYLCASSSRGLADLYGYTFGSGTRLTVV.

Ten or more counts support this clonotype. This chain connects TRBV12-3 or TRBV12-4 to TRBJ1-2; D remains ambiguous. Trimming removed 0 bases at V and 5 bases at J, with 13 bases between. The CDR3 has 15 amino acids. In DNA, the CDR3 is TGTGCCAGCAGTTTAGCGCCTAGAACAACTTATGGCTACACCTTC. This gives the protein CASSLAPRTTYGYTF.

The chain uses TRBV24-1 and TRBJ2-1, with D possibly TRBD2 on 7 matching bases. This CDR3 is 13 amino acids long. V was shortened by 8 bases and J by 3 bases, with 10 bases between the two germline ends. The germline CDR1 and CDR2 sequences are KGHDR and SFDVKD. CDR3 nucleotides: TGTGCCACCAAGGGGGAGGGCTACAATGAGCAGTTCTTC. It specifies CATKGEGYNEQFF.

The chain couples TRBV6-1 to TRBJ1-4; D remains ambiguous. CDR1 and CDR2 (germline): MNHNS, SASEGT. This CDR3 is 16 amino acids long. V lost 1 base and J lost 5, with 14 bases in between. The CDR3 bases are TGTGCCAGCAGTGAAGATCGGGTGGTCCTCAATGAAAAACTGTTTTTT. Amino acid sequence: CASSEDRVVLNEKLFF.